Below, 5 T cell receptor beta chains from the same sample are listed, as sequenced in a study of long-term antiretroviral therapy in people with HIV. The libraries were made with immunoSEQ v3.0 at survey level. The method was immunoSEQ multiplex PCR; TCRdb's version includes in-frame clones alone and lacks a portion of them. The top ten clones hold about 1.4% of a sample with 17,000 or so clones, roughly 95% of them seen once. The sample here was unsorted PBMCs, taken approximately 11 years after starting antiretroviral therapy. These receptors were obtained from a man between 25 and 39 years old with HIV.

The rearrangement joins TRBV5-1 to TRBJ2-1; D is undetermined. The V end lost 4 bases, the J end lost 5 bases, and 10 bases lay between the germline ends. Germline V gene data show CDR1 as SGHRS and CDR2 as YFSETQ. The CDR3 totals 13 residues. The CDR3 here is CASSIDGNNEQFF. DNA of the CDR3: TGCGCCAGCAGCATCGATGGGAACAATGAGCAGTTCTTC.

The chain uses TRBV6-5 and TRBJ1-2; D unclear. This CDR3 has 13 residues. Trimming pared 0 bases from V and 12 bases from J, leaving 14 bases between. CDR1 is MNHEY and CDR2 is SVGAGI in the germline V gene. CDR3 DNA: TGTGCCAGCAGTTACTCGTTTGATGGCGCCAACACCTTC. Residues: CASSYSFDGANTF.

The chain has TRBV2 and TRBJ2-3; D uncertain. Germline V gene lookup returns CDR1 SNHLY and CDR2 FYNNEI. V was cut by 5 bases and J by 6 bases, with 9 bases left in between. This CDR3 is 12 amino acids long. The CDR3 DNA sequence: TGTGCCAGCAGTTATACTCCGGATACGCAGTATTTT. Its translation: CASSYTPDTQYF. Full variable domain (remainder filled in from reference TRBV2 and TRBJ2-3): EPEVTQTPSHQVTQMGQEVILRCVPISNHLYFYWYRQILGQKVEFLVSFYNNEISEKSEIFDDQFSVERPDGSNFTLKIRSTKLEDSAMYFCASSYTPDTQYFGPGTRLTVL.

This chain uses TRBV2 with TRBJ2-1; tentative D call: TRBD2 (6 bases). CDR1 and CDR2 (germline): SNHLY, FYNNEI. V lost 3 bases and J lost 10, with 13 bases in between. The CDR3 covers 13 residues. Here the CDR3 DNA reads TGTGCCAGCAGTGATCGGGGACTTGGGGAGCAGTTCTTC. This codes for CASSDRGLGEQFF.

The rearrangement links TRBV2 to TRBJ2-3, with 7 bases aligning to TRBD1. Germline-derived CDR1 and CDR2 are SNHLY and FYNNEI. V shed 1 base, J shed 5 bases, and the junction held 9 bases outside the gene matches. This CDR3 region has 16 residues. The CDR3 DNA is TGTGCCAGCAGTGAAGGTTCAGGGGGTGGGGGAGATACGCAGTATTTT. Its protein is CASSEGSGGGGDTQYF.